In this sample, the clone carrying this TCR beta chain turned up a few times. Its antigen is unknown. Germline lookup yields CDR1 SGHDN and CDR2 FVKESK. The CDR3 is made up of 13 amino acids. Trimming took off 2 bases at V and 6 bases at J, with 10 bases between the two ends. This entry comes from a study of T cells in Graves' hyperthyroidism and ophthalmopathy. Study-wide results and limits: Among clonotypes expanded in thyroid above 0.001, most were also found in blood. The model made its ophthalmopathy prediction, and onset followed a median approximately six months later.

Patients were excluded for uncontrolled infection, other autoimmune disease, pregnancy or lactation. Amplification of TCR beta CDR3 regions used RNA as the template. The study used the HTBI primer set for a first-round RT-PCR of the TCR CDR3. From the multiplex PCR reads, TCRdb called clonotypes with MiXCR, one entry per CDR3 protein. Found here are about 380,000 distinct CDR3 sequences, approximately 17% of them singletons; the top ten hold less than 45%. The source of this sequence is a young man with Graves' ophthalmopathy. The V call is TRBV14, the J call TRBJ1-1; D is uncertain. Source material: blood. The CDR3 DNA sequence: TGTGCCAGCAGCCAAAATGCGTTGGCTGAAGCTTTCTTT. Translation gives CASSQNALAEAFF.